This T cell receptor beta chain was recovered during a study of blood T cell repertoires in COVID-19. Turning to the study itself: Both acute and convalescent COVID-19 samples were obtained from the United States, Italy and Spain.

This clone was seen a handful of times. The sample holds other DNA sequences that translate to the same CDR3. TCRdb keeps only in-frame clones here, not all; method: immunoSEQ multiplex PCR. The profile covers 90,000 to 110,000 clones, with about 76% appearing a single time and roughly a fifth taken by the ten largest. The sequence came from a woman in her 70s with acute or convalescent COVID-19. The sequenced material came from peripheral blood.

CDR3 region: CASSGTGGNYGYTF. Here the CDR3 DNA reads TGCGCCAGCAGCGGGACAGGGGGGAACTATGGCTACACCTTC. The chain couples TRBV5-1 to TRBJ1-2; 11 bases line up with TRBD1. This CDR3 region has 14 residues. The V gene end was trimmed by 4 bases and the J gene end by 2 bases; junction bases not matched to a gene: 1. Germline V gene sequence: CDR1 SGHRS, CDR2 YFSETQ.